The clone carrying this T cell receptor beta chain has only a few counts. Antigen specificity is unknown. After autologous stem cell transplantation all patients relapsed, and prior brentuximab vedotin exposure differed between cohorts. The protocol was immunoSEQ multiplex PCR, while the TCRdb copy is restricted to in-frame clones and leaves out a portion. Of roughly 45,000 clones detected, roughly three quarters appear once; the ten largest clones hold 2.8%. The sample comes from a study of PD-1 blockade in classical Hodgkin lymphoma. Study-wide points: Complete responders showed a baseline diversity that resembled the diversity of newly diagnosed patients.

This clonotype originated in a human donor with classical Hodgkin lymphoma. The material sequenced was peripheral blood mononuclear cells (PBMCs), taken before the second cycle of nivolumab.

CDR3 loop: CATSRLAGGFEQYF. The CDR3 DNA reads as TGTGCCACCAGCAGACTAGCGGGAGGATTCGAGCAGTACTTC. This sequence joins TRBV15 and TRBJ2-7; 11 bases map to TRBD2. Germline V gives CDR1 LNHNV, CDR2 YYDKDF (reference sequence). This CDR3 spans 14 amino acids. Trimming cost V 2 bases and J 6 bases; bases outside gene matches: 3. Combining the CDR3 with reference TRBV15 and TRBJ2-7 gives the whole variable domain DAMVIQNPRYQVTQFGKPVTLSCSQTLNHNVMYWYQQKSSQAPKLLFHYYDKDFNNEADTPDNFQSRRPNTSFCFLDIRSPGLGDTAMYLCATSRLAGGFEQYFGPGTRLTVT.